This T cell receptor (beta chain) came from a study of blood T cell repertoires in COVID-19. Study-level information: The United States, Italy and Spain provided the acute and convalescent COVID-19 samples. T cells, B-cell-depleted T cells, or PBMCs provided the cDNA or gDNA that served as material.

The authors' processing: Amplification of reference gene primers provided the estimated nucleated cell counts. Measured with immunoSEQ multiplex PCR; TCRdb has only the in-frame clones, and not every one. V, J and clone size are those of that table, while D and trimming were read from the DNA. In the table there are under 100,000 clones, about 85% of which are singletons. Followed longitudinally, the Seattle patients had been enrolled during active infection. The sequence derives from a woman aged 80 or older with COVID-19, enrolled during active disease. Material for sequencing was peripheral blood.

CDR3 sequence reads: CASSPPRGYEQYF. DNA of the CDR3: TGTGCCAGCTCACCACCCCGAGGGTACGAGCAGTACTTC. The chain carries TRBV18 and TRBJ2-7; perhaps TRBD2 as D (5 bases). CDR3 length: 13 amino acids. V shed 0 bases and J shed 4 bases, with 7 bases lying between them. Germline CDR1 KGHSH, CDR2 LQKENI.